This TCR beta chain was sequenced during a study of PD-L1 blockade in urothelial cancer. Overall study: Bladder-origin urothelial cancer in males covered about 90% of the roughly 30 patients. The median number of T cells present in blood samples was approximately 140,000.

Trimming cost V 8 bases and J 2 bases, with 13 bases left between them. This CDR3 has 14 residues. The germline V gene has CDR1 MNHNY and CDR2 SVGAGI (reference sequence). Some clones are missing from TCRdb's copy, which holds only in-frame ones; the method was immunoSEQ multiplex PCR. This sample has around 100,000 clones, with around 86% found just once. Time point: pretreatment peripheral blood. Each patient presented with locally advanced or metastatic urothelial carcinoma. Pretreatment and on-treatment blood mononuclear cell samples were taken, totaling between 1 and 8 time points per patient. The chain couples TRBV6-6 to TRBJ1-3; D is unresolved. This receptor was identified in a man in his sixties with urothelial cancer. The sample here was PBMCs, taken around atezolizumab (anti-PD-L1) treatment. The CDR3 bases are TGTGCCAGCCGACTCGCGGTAACTGGAAACACCATATATTTT. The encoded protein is CASRLAVTGNTIYF.